The 22 T cell receptor beta chains below come from one sample, sequenced in a study of blood T cell repertoires in COVID-19. Libraries were prepared by immunoSEQ multiplex PCR; TCRdb keeps only in-frame clonotypes and omits some of them. The profile shows 80,000 to 100,000 clones, roughly nine tenths of them singletons. Sequenced sample: peripheral blood. These receptors were obtained from a human donor with active COVID-19. The donor label of this sample is uncertain.

V is TRBV19 and J is TRBJ2-5, with TRBD2 matching 7 bases. This CDR3 region has 14 residues. The V and J ends lost 4 bases and 4 bases, in that order; junction bases with no gene match: 6. Germline V gene data show CDR1 as LNHDA and CDR2 as SQIVND (reference sequence). DNA of the CDR3: TGTGCCAGTAGTACCGGGAGGTCGGGAGAGACCCAGTACTTC. It codes for CASSTGRSGETQYF.

The chain uses TRBV5-1 and TRBJ1-1, with 10 bases that match TRBD1. CDR3 length: 15 residues. Germline V gives CDR1 SGHRS, CDR2 YFSETQ. Trimming at V came to 3 bases and at J to 5 bases, leaving 7 bases not matched to a gene. In DNA form, the CDR3 reads TGCGCCAGCAGCTGGACAGGGGGTGAGGAAACTGAAGCTTTCTTT. Residues: CASSWTGGEETEAFF.

The rearrangement uses TRBV27 and TRBJ2-7, with TRBD2 matching 14 bases. Trimming cost V 4 bases and J 7 bases; bases outside gene matches: 6. CDR3 length: 15 amino acids. Germline loops: CDR1 MNHEY, CDR2 SMNVEV (reference sequence). The CDR3 loop reads CASSSGTSGGGEQYF. In DNA form, the CDR3 reads TGTGCCAGCAGTTCCGGGACTAGCGGGGGAGGAGAGCAGTACTTC.

CDR3 sequence: CACPNSPGQGSWDEQYF. CDR3 sequence (DNA): TGTGCGTGCCCTAATTCCCCGGGACAGGGGAGCTGGGACGAGCAGTACTTC. V is TRBV9 and J is TRBJ2-7; 10 bases line up with TRBD1. The CDR3 sequence is 17 residues long. Per the germline V gene, CDR1 is SGDLS and CDR2 is YYNGEE.

DNA for the CDR3: TGTGCCAGCAGTCACCCCGTGTTCCCGGTAGTCGACTATGGCTACACCTTC. It encodes CASSHPVFPVVDYGYTF. This sequence joins TRBV28 and TRBJ1-2; D gene ambiguous. This CDR3 is 17 amino acids long. Germline V CDR1 and CDR2: MDHEN, SYDVKM. Deletions cut 5 bases from V and 3 bases from J, with 22 bases between.

This clone was seen a handful of times. The chain recombines TRBV2 with TRBJ1-5; D call uncertain. The V gene lost 5 bases and the J gene lost 1 base, with 12 bases spanning the gap. The CDR3 contains 15 residues. Germline-derived CDR1 and CDR2 are SNHLY and FYNNEI. For the CDR3, the DNA is TGTGCCAGCAGTTCCCGATCCGGGAGCAATCAGCCCCAGCATTTT. Its translation: CASSSRSGSNQPQHF.

This chain links TRBV10-3 with TRBJ1-1; 8 positions match TRBD1. Germline CDR1 reads ENHRY; CDR2 reads SYGVKD. Trimming took 5 bases from V and 0 from J; bases not matched to a gene: 26. This CDR3 is built from 22 residues. The CDR3 spells CAISLSGSPFKQGGLMNTEAFF. The CDR3 region has the DNA TGTGCCATCAGTCTCAGTGGGTCCCCATTCAAACAGGGGGGCCTAATGAACACTGAAGCTTTCTTT.

V is TRBV4-1 and J is TRBJ1-2, with D possibly TRBD1 on 6 matching bases. Looked up from germline, CDR1 is MGHRA and CDR2 is YSYEKL. The CDR3 loop spans 19 amino acids. With 0 bases removed from V and 8 bases from J, the gap between germline ends came to 28 bases. The CDR3 region has the DNA TGCGCCAGCAGCCAAGATAGAGTGCCCCTGGCAGGGGAGTTTGGAGGCTACACCTTC. It yields the protein CASSQDRVPLAGEFGGYTF.

The chain carries TRBV12-3 or TRBV12-4 and TRBJ1-1; 8 bases line up with TRBD1. This CDR3 is 13 amino acids long. V lost 7 bases and J lost 1; bases outside the gene matches: 2. Written as DNA, the CDR3 is TGTGCCAGCAACGGACAGGGGAACACTGAAGCTTTCTTT. Translation gives CASNGQGNTEAFF.

This chain uses TRBV6-1 with TRBJ1-2; D gene unclear. This CDR3 has 14 residues. The germline V gene encodes CDR1 MNHNS and CDR2 SASEGT. Trimming cost V 1 base and J 6 bases, with 12 bases left between them. CDR3 DNA sequence: TGTGCCAGCAGTGAAGATGGTAACTACGATGGCTACACCTTC. Its translation is CASSEDGNYDGYTF.

The chain joins TRBV7-9 to TRBJ1-1; TRBD1 matches at 10 bases. The CDR3 has 17 residues. Germline V lookup: CDR1 SEHNR, CDR2 FQNEAQ (reference sequence). V shed 6 bases and J 1 base; nucleotides not matched to a gene: 11. In nucleotides, the CDR3 is TGTGCCAGCAGGCTACCGGGACAGGGGATTCAGAACACTGAAGCTTTCTTT. Translated, it gives CASRLPGQGIQNTEAFF. Filled out from reference TRBV7-9 and TRBJ1-1, the complete variable domain reads DTGVSQNPRHKITKRGQNVTFRCDPISEHNRLYWYRQTLGQGPEFLTYFQNEAQLEKSRLLSDRFSAERPKGSFSTLEIQRTEQGDSAMYLCASRLPGQGIQNTEAFFGQGTRLTVV.

The V and J genes are TRBV5-1 and TRBJ2-7; 8 bases line up with TRBD1. The CDR3 loop spans 14 amino acids. Unmatched junction bases numbered 5, after V lost 1 base and J lost 5 bases. Germline V gene data show CDR1 as SGHRS and CDR2 as YFSETQ. The CDR3 nucleotides are TGCGCCAGCAGCTTGCTAACAGGGGGGCACGAGCAGTACTTC. This translates into CASSLLTGGHEQYF. Combining the CDR3 with reference TRBV5-1 and TRBJ2-7 gives the whole variable domain KAGVTQTPRYLIKTRGQQVTLSCSPISGHRSVSWYQQTPGQGLQFLFEYFSETQRNKGNFPGRFSGRQFSNSRSEMNVSTLELGDSALYLCASSLLTGGHEQYFGPGTRLTVT.

This clone turned up a few times. This sequence joins TRBV6-4 and TRBJ1-4; D not resolved. The CDR3 has 13 amino acids. The germline CDR1 and CDR2 sequences are MRHNA and SNTAGT. Between the trimmed V and J ends, which lost 2 bases and 5 bases, there was a span of 6 bases. CDR3: CASSDGENEKLFF. CDR3 DNA sequence: TGTGCCAGCAGTGACGGGGAGAATGAAAAACTGTTTTTT.

The chain uses TRBV11-2 and TRBJ2-2, with D possibly TRBD2 on 5 matching bases. The length of the CDR3 is 13 residues. Germline V gives CDR1 SGHAT, CDR2 FQNNGV. V lost 6 bases, J lost 5 bases, and 10 bases lay in between. CDR3 sequence reads: CASRPRATGELFF. CDR3 nucleotide sequence: TGTGCCAGCAGACCGAGGGCGACCGGGGAGCTGTTTTTT.

This chain connects TRBV4-1 to TRBJ2-3; tentatively, D is TRBD1 (7 bases). This CDR3 has 15 amino acids. Per the germline V gene, CDR1 is MGHRA and CDR2 is YSYEKL. Trimming took 1 base from V and 5 from J, leaving 13 bases between them. The CDR3, as DNA: TGCGCCAGCAGCCAAGTGCAGGGGGGCGAAGATACGCAGTATTTT. The encoded protein is CASSQVQGGEDTQYF.

The chain uses TRBV28 and TRBJ1-3, with 9 bases lining up with TRBD1. The length of the CDR3 is 16 residues. Germline CDR1 and CDR2: MDHEN and SYDVKM. The trim removed 5 bases at V and 1 base at J, leaving 6 bases unmatched. The CDR3 loop is CASSALGQGSGNTIYF. The CDR3 region has the DNA TGTGCCAGCAGTGCTCTGGGACAGGGTTCTGGAAACACCATATATTTT.

This clone showed up just a few times. The chain carries TRBV6-5 and TRBJ1-6, with D possibly being TRBD1 (6 bases). V shed 11 bases and J shed 8 bases, with 16 bases lying between them. CDR1 is MNHEY and CDR2 is SVGAGI in the germline V gene. This CDR3 region has 13 residues. The CDR3 bases are TGTGCCTCTCGAGGGGGGGTGTATTCACCCCTCCACTTT. Encoded protein: CASRGGVYSPLHF.

The J gene is TRBJ2-2, the V gene TRBV7-8; possibly TRBD2 for D (7 bases). CDR3 length equals 20 residues. V was clipped by 2 bases and J by 0 bases, with 22 bases between them. Germline V gene lookup returns CDR1 SGHVS and CDR2 FQNEAQ. Here the CDR3 reads CASSLMVRFRGAANTGELFF. CDR3 sequence (DNA): TGTGCCAGCAGCTTAATGGTACGGTTTCGGGGGGCGGCGAACACCGGGGAGCTGTTTTTT.

The V and J genes are TRBV5-4 and TRBJ2-6; D not resolved. Per the germline V gene, CDR1 is SGHNT and CDR2 is YYREEE (reference sequence). The V and J ends lost 3 bases and 3 bases respectively, with 4 bases between them. This CDR3 contains 13 residues. Written as DNA, the CDR3 is TGTGCCAGCAGCTCGGGTGGGGCCAACGTCCTGACTTTC. As protein: CASSSGGANVLTF.

This clone was seen only a few times. The chain uses TRBV5-6 and TRBJ1-6; possible D gene TRBD1, 5 bases. The CDR3 is made up of 19 amino acids. Trimming left V 3 bases short and J 8 bases short, with 27 bases between. Germline V gene sequence: CDR1 SGHDT, CDR2 YYEEEE. This CDR3 is CASSWTRGGGGYIDSPLHF. The CDR3 nucleotides read TGTGCCAGCAGCTGGACCCGAGGTGGGGGAGGATATATTGATTCACCCCTCCACTTT.

The chain has TRBV5-8 and TRBJ2-3; 10 bases map to TRBD1. Germline values: CDR1 SGHTS, CDR2 YDEGEE. The CDR3 extends over 15 amino acids. The V gene end was trimmed by 0 bases and the J gene end by 6 bases; junction bases not matched to a gene: 4. The CDR3 protein is CASSLATGGQDTQYF. For the CDR3, the DNA is TGTGCCAGCAGCTTGGCGACAGGGGGCCAGGATACGCAGTATTTT.

The chain couples TRBV3-1 (or the pseudogene TRBV3-2) to TRBJ2-6; TRBD2 is a possible D gene (5 bases). Trimming took 0 bases from V and 2 from J, leaving 11 bases between them. Germline CDR1 and CDR2: LGHDT and YNNKEL (reference sequence). This CDR3 has 17 amino acids. In nucleotides, the CDR3 is TGTGCCAGCAGCCAAGACGGATCCGGGGCTGGGGCCAACGTCCTGACTTTC. It yields the protein CASSQDGSGAGANVLTF.